The 32 T cell receptor beta chains reported below all come from one sample, sequenced in a study of OX40 agonist ivuxolimab in advanced cancers. TCRdb keeps only in-frame clones here, not all; method: immunoSEQ multiplex PCR. The sample contains more than 80,000 clones, roughly nine tenths of which appear only once. The material was CD4+ or CD8+ T cells sorted from blood, obtained in a trial of the OX40 agonist ivuxolimab. All receptors come from an adult with an advanced solid tumor such as melanoma, head and neck, liver or kidney cancer.

The rearrangement joins TRBV10-3 to TRBJ1-4; 10 nucleotides agree with TRBD1. Germline trimming cut 6 bases from V and 3 bases from J; bases unmatched to any gene: 1. CDR1 is ENHRY and CDR2 is SYGVKD in the germline V gene. The CDR3 sequence is 14 residues long. In DNA form, the CDR3 reads TGTGCCATCAGGGGGACAGGGGCTAATGAAAAACTGTTTTTT. It translates to CAIRGTGANEKLFF.

This chain joins TRBV6-5 and TRBJ2-5; D is unresolved. This CDR3 is 13 amino acids long. CDR1 and CDR2 from the germline V gene are MNHEY and SVGAGI. Trimming removed 2 bases at V and 7 bases at J, with 11 bases between. The DNA for the CDR3 is TGTGCCAGCAGTTACGGTGCGGCGTTGACCCAGTACTTC. This translates into CASSYGAALTQYF.

The chain carries TRBV4-1 and TRBJ2-3; D ambiguous. The CDR3 is 16 residues long. Germline CDR1 and CDR2: MGHRA and YSYEKL. With 5 bases removed from V and 0 bases from J, the gap between germline ends came to 15 bases. The CDR3 protein is CASSTLWVESTDTQYF. In nucleotides, the CDR3 is TGCGCCAGCAGCACCCTGTGGGTGGAAAGCACAGATACGCAGTATTTT.

V usage is TRBV6-4 and J usage is TRBJ1-1, with D tentatively TRBD1 (5 bases). Trimming left V 6 bases short and J 1 base short, with 9 bases between. CDR1 MRHNA and CDR2 SNTAGT come from the germline V gene. This CDR3 comprises 13 residues. The CDR3 DNA reads TGTGCCAGCAGACAGGAGGAGAACACTGAAGCTTTCTTT. It is translated as CASRQEENTEAFF.

The chain is built from TRBV5-1 and TRBJ1-1; tentative D call: TRBD1 (6 bases). CDR3 length: 14 amino acids. In germline, CDR1 is SGHRS, CDR2 YFSETQ. The V and J ends lost 3 bases and 0 bases respectively, with 9 bases between them. DNA of the CDR3: TGCGCCAGCAGCTCGACAGGATTGAACACTGAAGCTTTCTTT. It is translated as CASSSTGLNTEAFF.

The V and J genes are TRBV18 and TRBJ2-1; 8 bases are a match to TRBD1. The V gene's germline CDR1 is KGHSH and CDR2 LQKENI. This CDR3 is 16 amino acids long. V lost 0 bases and J lost 5; bases outside the gene matches: 6. CDR3 sequence reads: CASSPPRRGLDNEQFF. CDR3 bases: TGTGCCAGCTCACCACCCCGCAGGGGGCTGGACAATGAGCAGTTCTTC.

V usage is TRBV28 and J usage is TRBJ1-2, with D tentatively TRBD1 (6 bases). V was shortened by 6 bases and J by 4 bases, with 18 bases between the two germline ends. Germline CDR1 MDHEN, CDR2 SYDVKM. The CDR3 contains 15 residues. The CDR3 protein is CASRSPGQNPYGYTF. CDR3 sequence (DNA): TGTGCCAGCAGGTCCCCCGGACAGAACCCCTATGGCTACACCTTC.

This chain uses TRBV7-2 with TRBJ1-1, with a tentative D call TRBD1 (5 bases). V lost 3 bases to trimming and J lost 4 bases, with 9 bases between them. The CDR3 spans 13 residues. CDR1 and CDR2 from the germline V gene are SGHTA and FQGNSA. CDR3 protein: CASSFGGGTEAFF. In DNA form, the CDR3 reads TGTGCCAGCAGCTTTGGGGGGGGCACTGAAGCTTTCTTT.

The rearrangement joins TRBV30 to TRBJ2-7; unclear D gene. The CDR3 runs 12 residues. The V gene lost 0 bases and the J gene lost 6 bases, with 9 bases spanning the gap. Germline CDR1 GTSNPN, CDR2 SVGIG (reference sequence). This chain's CDR3 is CAWSVNPFEQYF. In DNA, the CDR3 is TGTGCCTGGAGTGTAAACCCGTTCGAGCAGTACTTC.

This clone was observed a handful of times. The J gene is TRBJ1-1, the V gene TRBV25-1; the D gene is possibly TRBD1 (5 bases). CDR3 length: 14 amino acids. The germline V and J ends were trimmed by 6 bases and 3 bases, with 14 bases remaining between them. Per the germline V gene, CDR1 is MGHDK and CDR2 is SYGVNS. This chain's CDR3 is CASRKRGLDTEAFF. CDR3 coding DNA: TGTGCCAGCAGGAAAAGGGGTTTGGACACTGAAGCTTTCTTT.

The chain employs TRBV5-1 and TRBJ2-3; D gene uncertain. V gave up 4 bases and J gave up 0 bases, with 9 bases separating them. Germline values: CDR1 SGHRS, CDR2 YFSETQ. This CDR3 is 14 amino acids long. CDR3 amino acids: CASSVLLSTDTQYF. Here the CDR3 DNA reads TGCGCCAGCAGCGTACTTCTTAGCACAGATACGCAGTATTTT.

V usage is TRBV28 and J usage is TRBJ2-2; a possible D gene is TRBD2 (6 bases). V was cut by 3 bases and J by 4 bases, with 12 bases left in between. The germline CDR1 and CDR2 sequences are MDHEN and SYDVKM. The CDR3 is 15 amino acids. CDR3 protein: CASSLTGVSTGELFF. For the CDR3, the DNA is TGTGCCAGCAGTTTGACGGGAGTAAGCACCGGGGAGCTGTTTTTT.

This chain connects TRBV27 to TRBJ2-1, with 10 bases identical to TRBD2. CDR1 and CDR2 from the germline V gene are MNHEY and SMNVEV (reference sequence). This CDR3 is built from 15 residues. The junction had 9 bases not matched to a gene; V was cut back by 5 bases and J by 8 bases. The chain's CDR3 is CASSARGLARHEQFF. For the CDR3, the DNA is TGTGCCAGCAGTGCCAGGGGACTAGCGCGTCATGAGCAGTTCTTC.

J is TRBJ2-3 and V is TRBV7-3; TRBD1 matches 8 bases. With V trimmed by 1 base and J by 2 bases, 5 bases remained unmatched. Germline CDR1 and CDR2: SGHTA and FQGTGA. The CDR3 sequence is 16 residues long. The CDR3 loop is CASSLRGQATTDTQYF. CDR3 nucleotides: TGTGCCAGCAGCTTAAGGGGACAGGCGACCACAGATACGCAGTATTTT.

The CDR3 DNA reads TGTGCCAGCTCACCGATGGGGGGCCCTGAAGCTTTCTTT. Translation gives CASSPMGGPEAFF. The chain employs TRBV18 and TRBJ1-1; tentatively, D is TRBD1 (6 bases). The CDR3 extends over 13 amino acids. Looked up from germline, CDR1 is KGHSH and CDR2 is LQKENI. V shed 3 bases and J shed 6 bases, with 11 bases lying between them.

The chain employs TRBV2 and TRBJ2-7; 14 bases are a match to TRBD2. J lost 7 bases, V lost 10 bases, and 9 bases had no gene match. The CDR3 is made up of 14 amino acids. The germline gives CDR1 SNHLY, CDR2 FYNNEI. CDR3 region: CATLTSGRVGEQYF. The CDR3 nucleotides are TGTGCCACACTGACTAGCGGGAGGGTCGGAGAGCAGTACTTC.

J is TRBJ2-3 and V is TRBV28; 14 bases line up with TRBD2. The CDR3 totals 20 residues. J lost 0 bases, V lost 5 bases, and 13 bases had no gene match. CDR1 MDHEN and CDR2 SYDVKM come from the germline V gene. CDR3 protein: CASSPPGLAGAVSSTDTQYF. For the CDR3, the DNA is TGTGCCAGCAGTCCGCCGGGACTAGCGGGAGCAGTATCTAGCACAGATACGCAGTATTTT.

This rearrangement joins TRBV7-2 to TRBJ2-7; possible D gene TRBD2, 5 bases. The CDR3 is 15 residues long. V was trimmed by 9 bases and J by 5 bases, leaving 23 bases between them. CDR1 and CDR2 from the germline V gene are SGHTA and FQGNSA. The CDR3: CASMAVSGLPHEQYF. CDR3 DNA sequence: TGTGCCAGTATGGCGGTGAGCGGCCTTCCCCACGAGCAGTACTTC. The full variable domain, completed using reference TRBV7-2 and TRBJ2-7, is GAGVSQSPSNKVTEKGKDVELRCDPISGHTALYWYRQSLGQGLEFLIYFQGNSAPDKSGLPSDRFSAERTGGSVSTLTIQRTQQEDSAVYLCASMAVSGLPHEQYFGPGTRLTVT.

V gene TRBV11-3 combines with J gene TRBJ1-1; D gene uncertain. CDR3 size: 13 residues. Germline CDR1 and CDR2: SGHNT and YENEEA. Trimming stripped 5 bases from V and 5 bases from J, with 12 bases between. DNA for the CDR3: TGTGCCAGCAGCCCTAATTCCGGGACTGAAGCTTTCTTT. Protein product: CASSPNSGTEAFF.

V usage is TRBV7-2 and J usage is TRBJ2-3, with D maybe TRBD2 (5 bases). Germline CDR1 SGHTA, CDR2 FQGNSA. This CDR3 has 14 amino acids. Trimming removed 5 bases from V and 1 base from J, with 10 bases in between. CDR3 region: CASSERRGTDTQYF. In nucleotides, the CDR3 is TGTGCCAGCAGCGAACGGCGGGGCACAGATACGCAGTATTTT.

The gene calls are TRBV5-1 and TRBJ2-7; no firm D call. This CDR3 has 15 residues. Looked up from germline, CDR1 is SGHRS and CDR2 is YFSETQ. V was shortened by 1 base and J by 5 bases, with 16 bases between the two germline ends. The CDR3 loop is CASSLRSARLDEQYF. DNA for the CDR3: TGCGCCAGCAGCTTGAGGTCAGCACGGTTGGACGAGCAGTACTTC.

This rearrangement joins TRBV18 to TRBJ1-4, with 8 bases that match TRBD1. The germline V gene encodes CDR1 KGHSH and CDR2 LQKENI. The junction had 10 bases not matched to a gene; V was cut back by 3 bases and J by 7 bases. This CDR3 spans 16 amino acids. CDR3 sequence reads: CASSPFQTGGREKLFF. The CDR3 region has the DNA TGTGCCAGCTCACCTTTCCAAACAGGGGGACGTGAAAAACTGTTTTTT.

The chain couples TRBV15 to TRBJ2-1; the D gene is possibly TRBD1 (5 bases). Germline assignment: CDR1 LNHNV and CDR2 YYDKDF (reference sequence). Trimming took off 1 base at V and 8 bases at J, with 9 bases between the two ends. CDR3 size: 13 residues. CDR3 nucleotides: TGTGCCACCAGCAGAGGGGGCTCGTATGAGCAGTTCTTC. It translates to CATSRGGSYEQFF.

The rearrangement uses TRBV5-1 and TRBJ2-3; possible D gene TRBD2, 6 bases. The V and J ends lost 2 bases and 4 bases respectively, with 14 bases between them. Per germline, CDR1 SGHRS and CDR2 YFSETQ. The CDR3 totals 15 residues. The CDR3 is CASSFTGVTSDTQYF. CDR3 sequence (DNA): TGCGCCAGCAGCTTCACGGGAGTAACGTCAGATACGCAGTATTTT. Looking up the rest from reference TRBV5-1 and TRBJ2-3 gives the full variable domain: KAGVTQTPRYLIKTRGQQVTLSCSPISGHRSVSWYQQTPGQGLQFLFEYFSETQRNKGNFPGRFSGRQFSNSRSEMNVSTLELGDSALYLCASSFTGVTSDTQYFGPGTRLTVL.

The J gene is TRBJ2-7, the V gene TRBV2; 10 bases fit TRBD1. V was pared by 6 bases and J by 4 bases, with 6 bases of the junction left unmatched. The length of the CDR3 is 14 residues. Germline V gives CDR1 SNHLY, CDR2 FYNNEI. In DNA, the CDR3 is TGTGCCAGCAGAGCGGGACAGGGGATATACGAGCAGTACTTC. This codes for CASRAGQGIYEQYF.

The chain links TRBV28 to TRBJ2-3, with D possibly being TRBD2 (6 bases). CDR3 length equals 15 residues. V gave up 8 bases and J gave up 3 bases, with 18 bases separating them. Germline loops: CDR1 MDHEN, CDR2 SYDVKM. The CDR3 is CASLLTGRGTDTQYF. For the CDR3, the DNA is TGTGCCAGCCTCTTGACCGGGAGAGGGACAGATACGCAGTATTTT.

This clone was recorded only once. The CDR3 coding sequence is TGTGCCAGCTCACCAGGAGGGGTACCGATTTCTGAAGCTTTCTTT. Protein: CASSPGGVPISEAFF. The chain is built from TRBV18 and TRBJ1-1, with D possibly TRBD1 on 5 matching bases. The CDR3 contains 15 residues. Germline V gives CDR1 KGHSH, CDR2 LQKENI. With 2 bases removed from V and 6 bases from J, the gap between germline ends came to 16 bases.

The chain links TRBV18 to TRBJ2-1; 10 nucleotides align to TRBD2. Germline V CDR1 and CDR2: KGHSH, LQKENI. V lost 6 bases, J lost 8 bases, and 16 bases stayed unmatched. The CDR3 totals 17 residues. In DNA form, the CDR3 reads TGTGCCAGCTCCCCCGGGGGGGCGTCTAGCGGGAGAGATGAGCAGTTCTTC. Its protein product is CASSPGGASSGRDEQFF.

This sequence joins TRBV5-1 and TRBJ2-6; TRBD1 aligns across 7 bases. Germline V gene lookup returns CDR1 SGHRS and CDR2 YFSETQ. The CDR3 has 15 residues. V lost 3 bases and J lost 2; bases outside the gene matches: 2. The CDR3 spells CASSSQGAGANVLTF. DNA for the CDR3: TGCGCCAGCAGCTCCCAGGGGGCTGGGGCCAACGTCCTGACTTTC.

This clone has just one count. The CDR3 here is CASSLGDHYGYTF. The CDR3 DNA follows: TGTGCCAGCAGTTTGGGGGACCATTATGGCTACACCTTC. The J gene is TRBJ1-2, the V gene TRBV28, with D perhaps TRBD1 (5 bases). This CDR3 contains 13 residues. The germline V gene encodes CDR1 MDHEN and CDR2 SYDVKM. Trimming took 3 bases from V and 5 from J, leaving 10 bases between them.

The rearrangement uses TRBV10-3 and TRBJ1-5; D is unresolved. Germline lookup yields CDR1 ENHRY and CDR2 SYGVKD. The length of the CDR3 is 11 residues. V lost 7 bases and J lost 5, with 6 bases in between. This CDR3 is CAITQHQPQHF. As DNA, the CDR3 is TGTGCCATCACCCAACATCAGCCCCAGCATTTT.

This clone has just a few counts. J is TRBJ1-1 and V is TRBV30, with D hard to call. Trimming took off 4 bases at V and 5 bases at J, with 8 bases between the two ends. The CDR3 runs 11 residues. Germline-derived CDR1 and CDR2 are GTSNPN and SVGIG (reference sequence). The CDR3 DNA reads TGTGCCTGGATCCCCGGGACTGAAGCTTTCTTT. Translated, it gives CAWIPGTEAFF.